The 3 T cell receptor beta chains below all came from one sample that was sequenced in a study of T cells in Graves' hyperthyroidism and ophthalmopathy (dated by TCRdb to about 2019). Receptor libraries were prepared by multiplex PCR. Sequencing took place on an Illumina HiSeq 2000. Amplification of TCR beta CDR3 regions was carried out from RNA transcripts. The first round of RT-PCR for the TCR CDR3 was performed with the HTBI primer set and the Qiagen OneStep RT-PCR kit. The public reads were quality trimmed at Q25 with fastp and then assembled into clones with MiXCR by TCRdb, keeping productive beta chains. Each CDR3 protein gets just one entry, which takes the most common genes and DNA from the rows behind it. The sample data list over 700,000 distinct CDR3 sequences, and about 17% of these were observed just once. The biggest ten clones account for approximately 16% of the sample. Sequencing was carried out using blood. Receptors originate from a woman aged 50 to 60 with Graves' hyperthyroidism that later progressed to Graves' ophthalmopathy.

This clonotype was found many times. The V call is TRBV11-2, the J call TRBJ2-7; maybe TRBD2 (6 bases). The ends were cut back, 3 bases at V and 0 bases at J, with 9 bases in the middle. The CDR3 length is 14 residues. Looked up from germline, CDR1 is SGHAT and CDR2 is FQNNGV. CDR3 DNA: TGTGCCAGCAGCTTTGGGGGGACCTCCTACGAGCAGTACTTC. Its translation is CASSFGGTSYEQYF. The complete variable domain, with remaining parts taken from reference TRBV11-2 and TRBJ2-7, reads EAGVAQSPRYKIIEKRQSVAFWCNPISGHATLYWYQQILGQGPKLLIQFQNNGVVDDSQLPKDRFSAERLKGVDSTLKIQPAKLEDSAVYLCASSFGGTSYEQYFGPGTRLTVT.

The table lists this clonotype with a few counts. This chain joins TRBV11-2 and TRBJ2-7, with 8 bases lining up with TRBD1. V gave up 4 bases and J gave up 5 bases; unmatched junction bases: 13. This CDR3 contains 16 residues. From germline, CDR1 is SGHAT and CDR2 FQNNGV. The CDR3 spells CASSWDPGQGLNEQYF. CDR3 DNA sequence: TGTGCCAGCAGCTGGGACCCCGGACAGGGACTTAACGAGCAGTACTTC.

This clonotype was counted ten times or more. V gene TRBV5-8 combines with J gene TRBJ2-7; D tentatively reads TRBD1 or TRBD2 (5 bases each). From germline, CDR1 is SGHTS and CDR2 YDEGEE. The germline V and J ends were trimmed by 3 bases and 4 bases, with 8 bases remaining between them. This CDR3 comprises 12 residues. The CDR3: CASSWGSYEQYF. In DNA, the CDR3 is TGTGCCAGCAGCTGGGGGTCGTACGAGCAGTACTTC.